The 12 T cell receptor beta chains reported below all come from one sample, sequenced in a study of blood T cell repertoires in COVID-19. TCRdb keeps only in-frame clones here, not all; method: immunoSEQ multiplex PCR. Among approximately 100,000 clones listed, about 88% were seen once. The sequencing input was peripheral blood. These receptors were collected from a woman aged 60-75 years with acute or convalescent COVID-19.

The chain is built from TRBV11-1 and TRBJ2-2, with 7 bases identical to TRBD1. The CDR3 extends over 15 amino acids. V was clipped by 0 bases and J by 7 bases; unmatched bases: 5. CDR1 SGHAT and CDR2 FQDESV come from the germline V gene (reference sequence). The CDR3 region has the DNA TGTGCCAGCAGCTTAGCGGGACAGTATGGCGGGGAGCTGTTTTTT. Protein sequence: CASSLAGQYGGELFF.

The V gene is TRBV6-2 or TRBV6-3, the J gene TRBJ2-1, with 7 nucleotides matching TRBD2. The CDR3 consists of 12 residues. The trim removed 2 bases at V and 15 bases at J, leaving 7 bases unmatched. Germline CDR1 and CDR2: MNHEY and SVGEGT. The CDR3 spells CASSYGPTGGFF. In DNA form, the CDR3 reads TGTGCCAGCAGTTACGGGCCGACGGGGGGGTTCTTC.

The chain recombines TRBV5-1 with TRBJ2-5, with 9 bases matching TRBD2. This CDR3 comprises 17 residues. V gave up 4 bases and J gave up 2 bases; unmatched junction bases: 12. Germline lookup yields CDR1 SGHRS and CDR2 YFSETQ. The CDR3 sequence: CASSPGGAGGSQETQYF. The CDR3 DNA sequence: TGCGCCAGCAGCCCGGGGGGAGCGGGGGGATCACAAGAGACCCAGTACTTC.

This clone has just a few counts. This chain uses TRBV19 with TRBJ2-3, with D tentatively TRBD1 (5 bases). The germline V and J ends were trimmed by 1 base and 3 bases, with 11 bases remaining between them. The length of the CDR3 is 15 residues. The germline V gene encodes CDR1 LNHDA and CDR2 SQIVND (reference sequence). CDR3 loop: CASSIGARDTDTQYF. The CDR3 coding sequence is TGTGCCAGTAGTATAGGTGCCAGGGATACAGATACGCAGTATTTT.

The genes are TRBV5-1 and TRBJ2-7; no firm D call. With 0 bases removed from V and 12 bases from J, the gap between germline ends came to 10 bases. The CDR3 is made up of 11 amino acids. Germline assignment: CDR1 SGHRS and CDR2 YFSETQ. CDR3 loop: CASSLGLDRYF. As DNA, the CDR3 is TGCGCCAGCAGCTTGGGACTTGATCGGTACTTC.

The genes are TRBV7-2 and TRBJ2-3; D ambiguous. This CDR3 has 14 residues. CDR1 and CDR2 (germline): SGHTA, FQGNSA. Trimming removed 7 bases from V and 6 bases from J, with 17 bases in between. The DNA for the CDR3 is TGTGCCAGCACCATATATTCCCGGTGGGATACGCAGTATTTT. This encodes CASTIYSRWDTQYF.

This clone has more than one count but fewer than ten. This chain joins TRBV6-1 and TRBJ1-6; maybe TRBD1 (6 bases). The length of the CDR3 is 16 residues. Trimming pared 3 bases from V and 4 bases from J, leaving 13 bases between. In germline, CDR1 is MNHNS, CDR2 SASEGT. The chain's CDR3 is CASSDLTGGYNSPLHF. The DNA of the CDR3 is TGTGCCAGCAGTGACCTGACAGGTGGATATAATTCACCCCTCCACTTT.

Written as DNA, the CDR3 is TGTGCCAGCAGTTCCGGGACAGGGGGCCAAGAGACCCAGTACTTC. This gives the protein CASSSGTGGQETQYF. The chain employs TRBV28 and TRBJ2-5; TRBD1 agrees at 11 bases. Germline lookup yields CDR1 MDHEN and CDR2 SYDVKM. The J segment lost 1 base and the V segment lost 4 bases, leaving 2 bases of the junction unmatched. The CDR3 is 15 residues long.

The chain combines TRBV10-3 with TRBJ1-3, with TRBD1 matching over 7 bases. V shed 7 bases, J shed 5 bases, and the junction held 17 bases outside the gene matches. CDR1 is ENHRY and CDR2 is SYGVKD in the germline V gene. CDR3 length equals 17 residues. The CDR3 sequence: CAITPQRAEGARNTIYF. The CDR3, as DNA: TGTGCCATCACCCCTCAGAGGGCGGAGGGGGCTCGAAACACCATATATTTT.

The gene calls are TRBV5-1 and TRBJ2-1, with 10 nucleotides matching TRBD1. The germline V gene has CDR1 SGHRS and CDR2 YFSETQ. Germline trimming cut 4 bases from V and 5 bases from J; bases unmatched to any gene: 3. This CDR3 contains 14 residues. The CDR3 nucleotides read TGCGCCAGCAGCCGCGGGACAGGGGACAATGAGCAGTTCTTC. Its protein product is CASSRGTGDNEQFF.

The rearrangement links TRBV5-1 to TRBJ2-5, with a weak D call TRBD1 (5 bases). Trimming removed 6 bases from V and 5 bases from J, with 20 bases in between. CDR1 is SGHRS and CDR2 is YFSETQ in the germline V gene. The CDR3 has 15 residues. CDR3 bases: TGCGCCAGCACCCGAATACCCAGGGAAGGGGAGACCCAGTACTTC. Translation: CASTRIPREGETQYF.

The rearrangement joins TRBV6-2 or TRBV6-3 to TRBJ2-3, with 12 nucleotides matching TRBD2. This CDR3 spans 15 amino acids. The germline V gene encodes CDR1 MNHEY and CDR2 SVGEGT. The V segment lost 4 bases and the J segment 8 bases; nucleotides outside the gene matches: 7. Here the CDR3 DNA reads TGTGCCAGCAGTTTCCGACTAGCGGGGGATGGTACGCAGTATTTT. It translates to CASSFRLAGDGTQYF.